This T cell receptor beta chain was observed in a study of cytomegalovirus exposure and HLA in healthy donors. With respect to this clone: Its antigen is undetermined.

The PCR employed 60 Vbeta primers together with 13 Jbeta primers. The method was immunoSEQ multiplex PCR; TCRdb's version includes in-frame clones alone and lacks a portion of them. Its table records 200,000 to 250,000 clones. General study findings and limits: It was in a later analysis that TCR association rates were seen to vary by HLA locus, highest for DRB1 and lowest for HLA-C.

Trimming left V 2 bases short and J 5 bases short, with 19 bases between. This CDR3 is 17 amino acids long. Germline-derived CDR1 and CDR2 are MGHRA and YSYEKL. The material sequenced was PBMCs. This TCR was recovered from a girl aged 2 to 10 in good health and CMV-seropositive. The chain recombines TRBV4-1 with TRBJ1-5; D is unresolved. The CDR3 protein is CASSQPQGGLWDQPQHF. The CDR3 DNA follows: TGCGCCAGCAGCCAACCCCAAGGCGGGTTATGGGATCAGCCCCAGCATTTT.